The 25 T cell receptor beta chains below all came from one sample that was sequenced in a study of T cell responses to AZD1222 COVID-19 vaccine. Some clones are missing from TCRdb's copy, which holds only in-frame ones; the method was immunoSEQ multiplex PCR. In the table there are roughly 150,000 clones, roughly 90% of which are singletons. The sample was peripheral blood, taken 28 days after the second AZD1222 dose. Source of these receptors: an adult who received the AZD1222 COVID-19 vaccine.

A single count supports this clone. The V gene is TRBV6-4, the J gene TRBJ1-6; no clear D. This CDR3 is 13 amino acids long. Trimming shortened V by 3 bases and J by 8 bases, and 8 bases separated the two germline ends. Germline V gene sequence: CDR1 MRHNA, CDR2 SNTAGT. The chain's CDR3 is CASSERVDSPLHF. DNA of the CDR3: TGTGCCAGCAGTGAAAGGGTCGATTCACCCCTCCACTTT.

This chain uses TRBV27 with TRBJ1-1; TRBD1 is a possible D gene (6 bases). From germline, CDR1 is MNHEY and CDR2 SMNVEV (reference sequence). V lost 7 bases and J lost 0, with 24 bases in between. The CDR3 has 18 residues. Written as DNA, the CDR3 is TGTGCCAGCACCCCAAGGTCGGCCCGGACAGCCATGAACACTGAAGCTTTCTTT. Translated, it gives CASTPRSARTAMNTEAFF.

This clone occurred once. This sequence joins TRBV19 and TRBJ2-2; D uncertain. Germline V gene lookup returns CDR1 LNHDA and CDR2 SQIVND (reference sequence). Trimming took off 2 bases at V and 5 bases at J, with 9 bases between the two ends. The CDR3 has 14 residues. The CDR3 protein is CASSIPHLTGELFF. CDR3 bases: TGTGCCAGTAGTATACCACACTTGACCGGGGAGCTGTTTTTT. Combining the CDR3 with reference TRBV19 and TRBJ2-2 gives the whole variable domain DGGITQSPKYLFRKEGQNVTLSCEQNLNHDAMYWYRQDPGQGLRLIYYSQIVNDFQKGDIAEGYSVSREKKESFPLTVTSAQKNPTAFYLCASSIPHLTGELFFGEGSRLTVL.

As DNA, the CDR3 is TGTGCCAGCAGCTTCGTGCCCGGCCCCTACCTGGGGAGCACTGAAGCTTTCTTT. This codes for CASSFVPGPYLGSTEAFF. The chain uses TRBV7-3 and TRBJ1-1; no firm D call. Germline V lookup: CDR1 SGHTA, CDR2 FQGTGA. The CDR3 spans 18 residues. The V gene lost 3 bases and the J gene lost 4 bases, with 24 bases spanning the gap. Full variable domain (rest looked up from reference TRBV7-3 and TRBJ1-1): GAGVSQTPSNKVTEKGKYVELRCDPISGHTALYWYRQSLGQGPEFLIYFQGTGAADDSGLPNDRFFAVRPEGSVSTLKIQRTERGDSAVYLCASSFVPGPYLGSTEAFFGQGTRLTVV.

The chain employs TRBV10-1 and TRBJ2-7; D may correspond to TRBD1 or TRBD2 (6 bases each). There are 15 residues in the CDR3. Germline V gene data show CDR1 as WNHNN and CDR2 as SYGVQD (reference sequence). Trimming took 3 bases from V and 5 from J, leaving 17 bases between them. Here the CDR3 reads CASSDPQLGGHEQYF. CDR3 bases: TGCGCCAGCAGTGACCCCCAATTGGGGGGCCACGAGCAGTACTTC.

In its sample, this clone was seen a few times. Other DNA sequences from this sample encode an identical CDR3 as well. V usage is TRBV12-3 or TRBV12-4 and J usage is TRBJ1-6, with 7 nucleotides matching TRBD1. The V gene end was trimmed by 6 bases and the J gene end by 9 bases; junction bases not matched to a gene: 5. The length of the CDR3 is 13 residues. The CDR3 sequence: CASSPDRVSPLHF. The CDR3 nucleotides read TGTGCCAGCAGCCCCGACAGGGTTTCACCCCTCCACTTT.

V is TRBV18 and J is TRBJ1-1; D gene unclear. V was trimmed by 0 bases and J by 0 bases, leaving 8 bases between them. CDR3 length: 15 residues. Per germline, CDR1 KGHSH and CDR2 LQKENI. CDR3 protein: CASSPPNGMNTEAFF. The CDR3 DNA sequence: TGTGCCAGCTCACCACCTAACGGAATGAACACTGAAGCTTTCTTT.

The chain uses TRBV3-1 (or the pseudogene TRBV3-2) and TRBJ2-7; 8 nucleotides agree with TRBD1. The V gene's germline CDR1 is LGHDT and CDR2 YNNKEL (reference sequence). V lost 6 bases, J lost 2 bases, and 9 bases stayed unmatched. The CDR3 covers 15 residues. CDR3 sequence: CASRPSGTGPYEQYF. As DNA, the CDR3 is TGTGCCAGCAGACCCTCCGGGACAGGCCCCTACGAGCAGTACTTC.

This chain connects TRBV9 to TRBJ1-5; TRBD1 agrees at 8 bases. Germline assignment: CDR1 SGDLS and CDR2 YYNGEE. This CDR3 is 14 amino acids long. With V trimmed by 3 bases and J by 6 bases, 5 bases remained unmatched. CDR3 bases: TGTGCCAGCAGCGAGACAGGGGAAGTTCAGCCCCAGCATTTT. Translated: CASSETGEVQPQHF. The complete variable domain, with remaining parts taken from reference TRBV9 and TRBJ1-5, reads DSGVTQTPKHLITATGQRVTLRCSPRSGDLSVYWYQQSLDQGLQFLIQYYNGEERAKGNILERFSAQQFPDLHSELNLSSLELGDSALYFCASSETGEVQPQHFGDGTRLSIL.

This chain links TRBV19 with TRBJ1-5; D is ambiguous. Germline assignment: CDR1 LNHDA and CDR2 SQIVND (reference sequence). V lost 3 bases to trimming and J lost 4 bases, with 13 bases between them. The CDR3 loop spans 15 amino acids. CDR3 bases: TGTGCCAGTAGTATCCCGGGTATCGGGAATCAGCCCCAGCATTTT. Protein sequence: CASSIPGIGNQPQHF.

The gene calls are TRBV12-5 and TRBJ2-3, with D possibly being TRBD1 or TRBD2 (7 bases each). Germline loops: CDR1 LGHNT, CDR2 FRNRAP. The CDR3 loop spans 12 amino acids. CDR3 in amino acids: CASGGVTDTQYF. CDR3 sequence (DNA): TGTGCCTCAGGGGGGGTCACAGATACGCAGTATTTT.

The chain is built from TRBV14 and TRBJ2-7; TRBD2 is a possible D gene (6 bases). Germline CDR1 is SGHDN and CDR2 is FVKESK. Trimming stripped 3 bases from V and 2 bases from J, with 11 bases between. CDR3 length: 14 amino acids. CDR3 amino acids: CASSQGLIPYEQYF. The CDR3 DNA is TGTGCCAGCAGCCAGGGACTGATCCCCTACGAGCAGTACTTC. Based on the CDR3 plus reference TRBV14 and TRBJ2-7, the full variable domain is EAGVTQFPSHSVIEKGQTVTLRCDPISGHDNLYWYRRVMGKEIKFLLHFVKESKQDESGMPNNRFLAERTGGTYSTLKVQPAELEDSGVYFCASSQGLIPYEQYFGPGTRLTVT.

This clone was recorded a few times. This chain joins TRBV7-9 and TRBJ2-7; 7 bases match TRBD1. The CDR3 is made up of 16 amino acids. V was clipped by 3 bases and J by 0 bases; unmatched bases: 8. CDR1 and CDR2 (germline): SEHNR, FQNEAQ (reference sequence). The CDR3 loop reads CASSFSRTGSSYEQYF. CDR3 sequence (DNA): TGTGCCAGCAGCTTCTCAAGGACAGGTTCCTCCTACGAGCAGTACTTC.

This rearrangement joins TRBV5-1 to TRBJ1-4, with 7 bases that match TRBD1. The germline gives CDR1 SGHRS, CDR2 YFSETQ. The CDR3 is 16 amino acids. V lost 0 bases, J lost 4 bases, and 6 bases stayed unmatched. CDR3: CASSLVDRLFNEKLFF. CDR3 nucleotides: TGCGCCAGCAGCTTGGTGGACAGGCTTTTTAATGAAAAACTGTTTTTT. Variable domain in full (rest from reference TRBV5-1 and TRBJ1-4): KAGVTQTPRYLIKTRGQQVTLSCSPISGHRSVSWYQQTPGQGLQFLFEYFSETQRNKGNFPGRFSGRQFSNSRSEMNVSTLELGDSALYLCASSLVDRLFNEKLFFGSGTQLSVL.

The rearrangement joins TRBV6-6 to TRBJ2-1, with a weak D call TRBD2 (7 bases). The length of the CDR3 is 16 residues. CDR1 and CDR2 (germline): MNHNY, SVGAGI (reference sequence). V was shortened by 3 bases and J by 0 bases, with 12 bases between the two germline ends. The CDR3 nucleotides read TGTGCCAGCAGTTATCTTGCGGGGGCCTCCTACAATGAGCAGTTCTTC. Amino acid sequence: CASSYLAGASYNEQFF.

The chain combines TRBV19 with TRBJ1-5; D gene ambiguous. Trimming left V 2 bases short and J 4 bases short, with 9 bases between. Germline CDR1 and CDR2: LNHDA and SQIVND (reference sequence). The CDR3 length is 14 residues. For the CDR3, the DNA is TGTGCCAGTAGTATAAGAGATATAAATCAGCCCCAGCATTTT. Translation gives CASSIRDINQPQHF.

J is TRBJ2-2 and V is TRBV11-2, with TRBD2 matching over 8 bases. Germline V gives CDR1 SGHAT, CDR2 FQNNGV. V was clipped by 5 bases and J by 5 bases; unmatched bases: 7. The CDR3 is 15 residues long. CDR3 sequence reads: CASSPAGGGTGELFF. For the CDR3, the DNA is TGTGCCAGCAGCCCCGCGGGGGGTGGGACCGGGGAGCTGTTTTTT.

This chain uses TRBV6-5 with TRBJ2-7; TRBD2 matches at 11 bases. The J segment lost 5 bases and the V segment lost 5 bases, leaving 5 bases of the junction unmatched. The CDR3 has 14 amino acids. Germline CDR1 MNHEY, CDR2 SVGAGI. The CDR3 here is CASSPLAGAHEQYF. CDR3 DNA: TGTGCCAGCAGTCCACTAGCGGGGGCCCACGAGCAGTACTTC.

The chain links TRBV5-4 to TRBJ1-1, with D possibly TRBD1 on 6 matching bases. From germline, CDR1 is SGHNT and CDR2 YYREEE (reference sequence). Trimming cost V 3 bases and J 1 base, with 10 bases left between them. The CDR3 totals 14 residues. The CDR3 DNA follows: TGTGCCAGCAGCTCAGGGGTCAAGAACACTGAAGCTTTCTTT. This translates into CASSSGVKNTEAFF.

V is TRBV7-9 and J is TRBJ1-6; 7 nucleotides agree with TRBD1. Germline CDR1 is SEHNR and CDR2 is FQNEAQ (reference sequence). Trimming removed 4 bases from V and 6 bases from J; junction bases left unmatched: 9. CDR3 size: 16 residues. CDR3 in amino acids: CASSSGGQGVNSPLHF. In DNA, the CDR3 is TGTGCCAGCAGCTCTGGGGGTCAGGGGGTTAATTCACCCCTCCACTTT.

This chain joins TRBV2 and TRBJ1-5, with D uncertain. The CDR3 contains 13 residues. The V gene's germline CDR1 is SNHLY and CDR2 FYNNEI. Trimming pared 2 bases from V and 7 bases from J, leaving 9 bases between. This CDR3 reads CASSESLIQPQHF. The CDR3 coding sequence is TGTGCCAGCAGTGAATCCCTAATCCAGCCCCAGCATTTT.

This sequence joins TRBV14 and TRBJ1-2; perhaps TRBD1 as D (6 bases). This CDR3 is built from 12 residues. The germline CDR1 and CDR2 sequences are SGHDN and FVKESK. V lost 8 bases and J lost 4, with 11 bases in between. The CDR3 DNA reads TGTGCCAGCCGCGGACAGAGCTATGGCTACACCTTC. It yields the protein CASRGQSYGYTF.

The rearrangement links TRBV3-1 (or the pseudogene TRBV3-2) to TRBJ2-7, with 11 nucleotides matching TRBD2. Per the germline V gene, CDR1 is LGHDT and CDR2 is YNNKEL (reference sequence). With 6 bases clipped from V and 4 bases from J, the junction kept 17 bases outside the gene matches. The CDR3 runs to 18 residues. Written as DNA, the CDR3 is TGTGCCAGCAGTCCGGAGTTGTTAGCGGGAGGGGACAAGTACGAGCAGTACTTC. Its translation is CASSPELLAGGDKYEQYF.

This clone appeared once. The chain recombines TRBV7-9 with TRBJ2-5; 11 bases fit TRBD1. J lost 2 bases, V lost 3 bases, and 2 bases had no gene match. The CDR3 is 15 residues long. CDR1 is SEHNR, CDR2 FQNEAQ, per germline (reference sequence). The CDR3 loop is CASSFRDRGQETQYF. CDR3 nucleotide sequence: TGTGCCAGCAGCTTCCGGGACAGGGGGCAAGAGACCCAGTACTTC.

This chain uses TRBV19 with TRBJ2-5; the match to TRBD1 covers 11 bases. CDR1 is LNHDA and CDR2 is SQIVND in the germline V gene (reference sequence). V shed 4 bases and J 5 bases; nucleotides not matched to a gene: 0. This CDR3 is 13 amino acids long. The CDR3, as DNA: TGTGCCAGTAGTAGGGACAGGGGGGAGACCCAGTACTTC. The encoded protein is CASSRDRGETQYF.